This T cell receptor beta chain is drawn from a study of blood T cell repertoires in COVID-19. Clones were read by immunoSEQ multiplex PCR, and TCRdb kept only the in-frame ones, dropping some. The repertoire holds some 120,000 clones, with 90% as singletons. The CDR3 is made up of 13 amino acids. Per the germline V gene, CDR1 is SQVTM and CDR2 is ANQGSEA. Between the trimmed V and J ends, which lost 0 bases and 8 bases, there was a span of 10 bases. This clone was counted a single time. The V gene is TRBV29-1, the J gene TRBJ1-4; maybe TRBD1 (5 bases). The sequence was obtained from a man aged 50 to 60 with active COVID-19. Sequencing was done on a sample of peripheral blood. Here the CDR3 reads CSVEEDMSEKLFF. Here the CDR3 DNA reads TGCAGCGTTGAAGAGGACATGAGCGAAAAACTGTTTTTT.